These 20 T cell receptor beta chains were sequenced from one sample in a study of cytomegalovirus exposure and HLA in healthy donors. The PCR had 60 Vbeta and 13 Jbeta primers. Here immunoSEQ multiplex PCR was the method, and the copy in TCRdb shows in-frame clones only, minus some. The table includes approximately 120,000 clones, approximately 83% detected once. Source material: PBMCs. The receptor source for this set is a woman in her thirties or forties in good health and CMV-seropositive.

The V and J genes are TRBV7-2 and TRBJ2-7, with 9 bases matching TRBD1. The length of the CDR3 is 15 residues. The junction had 12 bases not matched to a gene; V was cut back by 7 bases and J by 5 bases. Germline V CDR1 and CDR2: SGHTA, FQGNSA. CDR3 protein: CASTIPRDRVNEQYF. CDR3 bases: TGTGCCAGCACCATACCCAGGGACAGGGTAAACGAGCAGTACTTC.

This chain connects TRBV10-3 to TRBJ2-1; 12 positions agree with TRBD2. Germline V lookup: CDR1 ENHRY, CDR2 SYGVKD. The CDR3 is 13 amino acids. After removal of 7 bases from V and 8 bases from J, the junction contained 3 bases not matched to a gene. As DNA, the CDR3 is TGTGCCATCATGGCTAGCGGGGGGGATGAGCAGTTCTTC. This gives the protein CAIMASGGDEQFF.

Worth noting for this clone: One junction end disagrees with the germline gene, perhaps due to a read error. V is TRBV28 and J is TRBJ1-3; perhaps TRBD1 as D (5 bases). The CDR3 is 11 amino acids. Looked up from germline, CDR1 is MDHEN and CDR2 is SYDVKM. The CDR3 sequence is CASSLGVGRDF. The DNA of the CDR3 is TGTGCCAGCAGTTTAGGGGTTGGCAGGGATTTT.

The V gene is TRBV25-1, the J gene TRBJ2-7; D unresolved. The V and J ends lost 3 bases and 11 bases respectively, with 17 bases between them. Germline V lookup: CDR1 MGHDK, CDR2 SYGVNS. CDR3 size: 13 residues. The CDR3 DNA reads as TGTGCCAGCAGTGAGAGTAACACCCGAGGCAAGTACTTC. Protein: CASSESNTRGKYF.

The chain couples TRBV6-6 to TRBJ2-5, with 8 bases aligning to TRBD1. The ends lost 4 bases at V and 5 bases at J; junction bases unmatched: 12. The CDR3 spans 16 residues. The germline V gene encodes CDR1 MNHNY and CDR2 SVGAGI (reference sequence). The CDR3 sequence: CASSFGQGGRLETQYF. Here the CDR3 DNA reads TGTGCCAGCAGTTTCGGACAGGGCGGGCGCCTTGAGACCCAGTACTTC.

This clone showed up just once. The CDR3 DNA sequence: TGCGCCAGCAGTGTCCGACTGGGGGGATTCTCTGGGGCCAACGTCCTGACTTTC. Translated: CASSVRLGGFSGANVLTF. The chain has TRBV10-2 and TRBJ2-6, with D perhaps matching TRBD2 (6 bases). CDR3 length: 18 residues. Germline V gives CDR1 WSHSY, CDR2 SAAADI. Trimming stripped 4 bases from V and 0 bases from J, with 16 bases between.

This clone was detected only a few times. V is TRBV6-5 and J is TRBJ2-7; possible D gene TRBD2, 6 bases. The V gene's germline CDR1 is MNHEY and CDR2 SVGAGI. This CDR3 is built from 13 residues. Trimming stripped 4 bases from V and 5 bases from J, with 12 bases between. The CDR3 loop reads CASSSGVRHEQYF. DNA of the CDR3: TGTGCCAGCAGTTCGGGGGTAAGGCACGAGCAGTACTTC.

The chain uses TRBV11-2 and TRBJ2-1, with 12 bases aligning to TRBD2. J gave up 6 bases and V 3 bases, and 3 bases lay outside the gene matches. Germline values: CDR1 SGHAT, CDR2 FQNNGV. The CDR3 covers 15 residues. The CDR3 region is CASSFGLAGSNEQFF. In DNA, the CDR3 is TGTGCCAGCAGCTTTGGACTAGCGGGATCCAATGAGCAGTTCTTC.

The chain is built from TRBV7-6 and TRBJ2-7; 7 bases agree with TRBD1. This CDR3 has 11 amino acids. With V trimmed by 5 bases and J by 12 bases, 7 bases remained unmatched. Germline V lookup: CDR1 SGHVS, CDR2 FNYEAQ. For the CDR3, the DNA is TGTGCCAGCAGCGACGACAGGGTTAGGTACTTC. Encoded protein: CASSDDRVRYF.

This chain connects TRBV5-6 to TRBJ2-5, with D perhaps matching TRBD2 (6 bases). The CDR3 contains 13 residues. CDR1 and CDR2 (germline): SGHDT, YYEEEE. V lost 1 base to trimming and J lost 7 bases, with 11 bases between them. Written as DNA, the CDR3 is TGTGCCAGCAGCTTGCCTCAGGAGGGGACCCAGTACTTC. The encoded protein is CASSLPQEGTQYF.

Here the CDR3 DNA reads TGTGCCAGCAGCTCATCCGGGACAGTTACCTACGAGCAGTACTTC. As protein: CASSSSGTVTYEQYF. The chain uses TRBV5-8 and TRBJ2-7, with TRBD1 matching 7 bases. V was clipped by 3 bases and J by 2 bases; unmatched bases: 8. CDR1 SGHTS and CDR2 YDEGEE come from the germline V gene. This CDR3 has 15 residues.

The chain recombines TRBV7-9 with TRBJ2-1; 9 nucleotides agree with TRBD2. Germline assignment: CDR1 SEHNR and CDR2 FQNEAQ (reference sequence). Trimming took 5 bases from V and 14 from J; bases not matched to a gene: 10. The CDR3 covers 13 residues. CDR3 bases: TGTGCCAGCAGCCATGGGGGCGGGACTAGCAAGTTCTTC. It specifies CASSHGGGTSKFF.

Only a few counts were recorded for this clone. The genes are TRBV10-3 and TRBJ2-7; 10 bases are shared with TRBD1. The CDR3 runs to 14 residues. Germline V CDR1 and CDR2: ENHRY, SYGVKD. The junction had 7 bases not matched to a gene; V was cut back by 5 bases and J by 6 bases. The CDR3, as DNA: TGTGCCATCAGTCCCGGGACAGGGGACTCCGAGCAGTACTTC. As protein: CAISPGTGDSEQYF.

This chain links TRBV19 with TRBJ1-5; a weak D match, TRBD1 (6 bases). V gave up 7 bases and J gave up 4 bases, with 26 bases separating them. The CDR3 loop spans 18 amino acids. CDR1 and CDR2 from the germline V gene are LNHDA and SQIVND (reference sequence). CDR3: CASIPPPGARGMNQPQHF. As DNA, the CDR3 is TGTGCCAGTATACCCCCCCCCGGGGCCAGGGGCATGAATCAGCCCCAGCATTTT.

The J gene is TRBJ2-5, the V gene TRBV2; possibly TRBD1 for D (6 bases). The V gene's germline CDR1 is SNHLY and CDR2 FYNNEI. This CDR3 is 15 amino acids long. Trimming cost V 6 bases and J 3 bases, with 17 bases left between them. The CDR3 DNA reads as TGTGCCAGCAGCAACGTTCCCCCAGGGGAAGAGACCCAGTACTTC. As protein: CASSNVPPGEETQYF. The whole variable domain, remainder taken from reference TRBV2 and TRBJ2-5, is EPEVTQTPSHQVTQMGQEVILRCVPISNHLYFYWYRQILGQKVEFLVSFYNNEISEKSEIFDDQFSVERPDGSNFTLKIRSTKLEDSAMYFCASSNVPPGEETQYFGPGTRLLVL.

The rearrangement uses TRBV15 and TRBJ1-1; maybe TRBD1 (5 bases). Germline loops: CDR1 LNHNV, CDR2 YYDKDF (reference sequence). This CDR3 comprises 12 residues. V was trimmed by 8 bases and J by 5 bases, leaving 12 bases between them. Here the CDR3 DNA reads TGTGCCACCGGAAATAGGGGTACTGAAGCTTTCTTT. Its protein is CATGNRGTEAFF. The full variable domain, its missing parts supplied by reference TRBV15 and TRBJ1-1, is DAMVIQNPRYQVTQFGKPVTLSCSQTLNHNVMYWYQQKSSQAPKLLFHYYDKDFNNEADTPDNFQSRRPNTSFCFLDIRSPGLGDTAMYLCATGNRGTEAFFGQGTRLTVV.

The chain joins TRBV9 to TRBJ2-1, with a weak D call TRBD2 (6 bases). Germline loops: CDR1 SGDLS, CDR2 YYNGEE. The CDR3 runs to 16 residues. The V gene lost 4 bases and the J gene lost 0 bases, with 14 bases spanning the gap. The CDR3 DNA follows: TGTGCCAGCAGCTCGGGACTCCGGAGCTCCTACAATGAGCAGTTCTTC. Its protein is CASSSGLRSSYNEQFF.

The chain employs TRBV11-3 and TRBJ2-1; 12 positions match TRBD2. Germline loops: CDR1 SGHNT, CDR2 YENEEA. The CDR3 has 18 amino acids. Trimming took 5 bases from V and 1 from J; bases not matched to a gene: 9. The CDR3 sequence is CASSKGTSGLRSYNEQFF. The CDR3 DNA reads TGTGCCAGCAGCAAAGGGACTAGCGGGCTGCGTTCCTACAATGAGCAGTTCTTC.

To note about this clone: A read error may account for a junction end that differs from germline. CDR3 sequence: CTWRATGFNNQPQHF. CDR3 coding DNA: TGTACCTGGAGGGCGACAGGGTTTAACAATCAGCCCCAGCATTTT. The chain recombines TRBV30 with TRBJ1-5; 7 bases match TRBD1. CDR3 length: 15 residues. Germline-derived CDR1 and CDR2 are GTSNPN and SVGIG (reference sequence).

This clone was found once. The chain couples TRBV10-3 to TRBJ2-7; D is perhaps TRBD2 (5 bases). The germline CDR1 and CDR2 sequences are ENHRY and SYGVKD. The CDR3 consists of 19 residues. Trimming cost V 3 bases and J 0 bases, with 24 bases left between them. CDR3 protein: CAISDGLAGFYNSSYEQYF. CDR3 coding DNA: TGTGCCATCAGTGATGGCCTAGCCGGATTCTATAATAGCTCCTACGAGCAGTACTTC.